This T cell receptor beta chain was obtained from a study of cytomegalovirus exposure and HLA in healthy donors. Findings and caveats of the study: Later, TCR association rates were found to vary by HLA locus, highest for DRB1 and lowest for HLA-C. The Asian-associated ancestry cluster reportedly had fewer N-insertions than the approximately 690-donor mean in a later analysis.

The PCR was carried out with 60 Vbeta primers and 13 Jbeta primers. Only in-frame clones appear in the TCRdb table, and some are missing; sequencing was by immunoSEQ multiplex PCR. In the table there are fewer than 110,000 clones, about 84% of which are singletons. Trimming took 5 bases from V and 5 from J; bases not matched to a gene: 2. The CDR3 has 12 amino acids. Germline V gene sequence: CDR1 WNHNN, CDR2 SYGVQD (reference sequence). Remarks on this clone: No antigen is known for it.

Sequencing was performed on PBMCs. The chain links TRBV10-1 to TRBJ2-7; 8 nucleotides line up with TRBD1. The TCR originated in a man between 25 and 39 years old in good health and CMV-seronegative. The CDR3 region is CASSPGGNEQYF. CDR3 bases: TGCGCCAGCAGTCCAGGGGGCAACGAGCAGTACTTC.